This T cell receptor (beta chain) comes out of a study of T cell responses to AZD1222 COVID-19 vaccine. Study-level results: Seropositive at baseline were only a handful of AZD1222 recipients.

TCRdb keeps only in-frame clones here, not all; method: immunoSEQ multiplex PCR. The sample yields 65,000 to 85,000 clones, more than 85% seen once. As for this clone: Antigen specificity is unknown.

This CDR3 has 13 amino acids. Looked up from germline, CDR1 is MNHEY and CDR2 is SMNVEV (reference sequence). Trimming stripped 5 bases from V and 5 bases from J, with 12 bases between. This clonotype originated in an adult in good health. V is TRBV27 and J is TRBJ1-2; D is uncertain. The input for sequencing was peripheral blood, taken on day 0 of AZD1222 vaccination. The CDR3 protein is CASSASHRYGYTF. CDR3 bases: TGTGCCAGCAGTGCCAGTCACCGGTATGGCTACACCTTC.